The sequence of this T cell receptor (beta chain) was determined in a study of molecular identifiers for immune sequencing clone quantification. Whole-study findings and limits: It was shown that clones above 20 RNA copies held over 97% of effector molecules, but under 1% in naive cells. Spiked Jurkat TCR RNA originating from one cell could reportedly be identified amid some 950,000 naive cells.

The junction had 3 bases not matched to a gene; V was cut back by 4 bases and J by 2 bases. Germline lookup yields CDR1 KGHDR and CDR2 SFDVKD. The CDR3 totals 15 residues. Bulk libraries came from a prior protocol with listed TCR primers. TCRdb used MiXCR to reprocess the PCR reads, holding one entry per CDR3 protein. The table lists about half a million distinct CDR3 sequences, less than 30% of them singletons, with approximately 0.8% in the top ten. Naive CD8 T cell sorting was performed on the CD8+CD4-CCR7+CD45RA+ phenotype. There are many counts of this clonotype. Its antigen is as yet unknown. The receptor was isolated from a human donor in good health. Some libraries in this study had Jurkat cell RNA spiked in. V is TRBV24-1 and J is TRBJ2-2, with 7 positions matching TRBD1. Input material: naive CD8+ T cells from blood, with Jurkat cell RNA spiked in. Subset noted: FACS-sorted CD8+CD4-CCR7+CD45RA+ naive T cells. The CDR3 loop is CATSERDSNTGELFF. In DNA form, the CDR3 reads TGTGCCACCAGTGAACGGGACAGCAACACCGGGGAGCTGTTTTTT.